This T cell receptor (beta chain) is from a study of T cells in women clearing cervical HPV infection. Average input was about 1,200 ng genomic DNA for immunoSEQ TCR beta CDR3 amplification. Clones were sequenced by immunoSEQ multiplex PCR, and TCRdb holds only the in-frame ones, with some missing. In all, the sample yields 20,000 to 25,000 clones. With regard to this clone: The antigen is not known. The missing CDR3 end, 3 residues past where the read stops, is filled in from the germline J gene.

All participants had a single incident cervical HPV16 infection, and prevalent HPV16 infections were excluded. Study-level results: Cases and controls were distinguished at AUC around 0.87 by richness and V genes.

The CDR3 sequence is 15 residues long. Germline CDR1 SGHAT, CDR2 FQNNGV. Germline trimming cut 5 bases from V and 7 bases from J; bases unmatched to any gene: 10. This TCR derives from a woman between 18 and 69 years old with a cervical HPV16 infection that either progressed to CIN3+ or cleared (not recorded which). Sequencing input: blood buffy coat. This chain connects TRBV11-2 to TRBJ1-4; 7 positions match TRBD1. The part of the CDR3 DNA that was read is TGTGCCAGCAGCCACAGACAGGGAGGAAGTGAAAAA. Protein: CASSHRQGGSEK. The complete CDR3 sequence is CASSHRQGGSEKLFF.